The source of this T cell receptor beta chain is a study of monozygotic twins with inflammatory bowel disease (dated by TCRdb to the late 2010s). Regarding the study in general: A total of 28 monozygotic twin pairs were included in the full study, comprising nine German pairs (four IBD-concordant, five IBD-discordant) and 19 IBD-discordant Danish pairs. Each individual had, on average, about 151 000 unique TCRalpha sequences and 181 000 unique TCRbeta sequences available for analysis. The search for disease-associated traits relied mainly on comparing IBD patients with their genetically identical healthy co-twins within discordant pairs. The investigation overall reported the following: Differing immunosuppressive treatments among patients may have added background noise and inter-individual variability to the repertoires. No single strong signal or clonotype linked to IBD turned up in the results, so the idea that one exists was not supported. Compared with healthy twins, IBD patients had fewer clonotypes in common with other individuals, a difference most pronounced in patients showing signs of disease activity. TCRbeta repertoire diversity, by inverse Simpson index, was decreased in IBD patients compared with their healthy co-twins. Different T cell subtypes could not be distinguished in the analysis. No difference in repertoire similarity was observed between concordant and discordant twins, possibly owing to limited statistical power.

Regarding this clonotype: Its antigen target is currently unknown.

Libraries came from 5' RACE. Preparation of each TCR library used about 4,000 ng of total RNA. For each sample, cDNA synthesis was carried out in eight separate reactions using SMARTScribe reverse transcriptase. Unique molecular identifiers containing a 6-nucleotide sample barcode were introduced through template switching during cDNA synthesis. TCRalpha and TCRbeta cDNA was amplified by two nested PCRs of roughly 16 and 10 cycles, with bead purification after each PCR. Before amplification, the cDNA was both treated with uracil DNA-glycosylase and purified with the QIAquick PCR purification kit. The second PCR added Illumina TruSeq-compatible adapters along with sample-specific barcodes. Library quality and concentration were checked on TapeStation and Qubit, and libraries were pooled at approximately 4.7 ng each. The pooled libraries were sequenced with 2 x 100 bp reads and custom sequencing primers on an Illumina HiSeq2500 single-index Rapid Run. The paper's data handling went like this. MiGEC version 1.2.6 was used for UMI-based consensus assembly to correct PCR and sequencing errors. MiXCR version 2.1.1 was used for V(D)J alignment, clonotype assembly and CDR3 extraction. Gene usage, clonotype sharing and MAIT/NKT TCR abundance were normalised by analysing the top 1000, 10 000 and 20 000 clonotypes per sample. Diversity was computed as the inverse Simpson index with the vegan R package after downsampling to 27 000 UMIs. Paired Mann-Whitney U tests on discordant twin pairs were used, with Benjamini-Hochberg multiple-testing correction. TCRdb reprocessed the reads and lists each CDR3 protein sequence as a single entry, with no DNA. The V and J calls were determined by TCRdb, not by the authors. The sample table on file contains 300,000 to 450,000 distinct CDR3 sequences. Just over 2.5% of the sample is in the top ten clones.

From each donor, a roughly 2.6 ml peripheral blood sample was collected into PAXgene tubes and stored at -80 degrees C. Without T cell sorting, total RNA was isolated from whole blood using the PAXgene blood miRNA kit on an automated QIAcube. Peripheral blood from monozygotic twin pairs, either concordant or discordant for inflammatory bowel disease, underwent deep TCRalpha and TCRbeta repertoire profiling that used unique molecular barcoding. Smoking habits were recorded for all twin pairs, and individuals were classified as current, former or never smokers. CDR1 and CDR2, looked up from the germline V gene, are MNHEY and SVGAGI. Taken from cysteine to phenylalanine, the CDR3 has 13 residues. The record lacks a DNA sequence.

Recombination joined TRBV6-5 with TRBJ1-2; without DNA, the TCRdb call of TRBD1 cannot be checked. The sample was blood. The clonotype comes from a human donor with ulcerative colitis or Crohn's disease, or a healthy co-twin of an affected twin (not recorded which). The CDR3 region: CACRGGVGYGYTF.